This T cell receptor beta chain was sequenced in a study of identical twins. Points from the study as a whole: There were fewer insertions in abundant cord blood beta clonotypes, but memory repertoires showed no such pattern. Models underpredicted monozygotic twin sharing of out-of-frame TCR alpha.

Healthy Caucasians, and only they, were the donors. CDR3 length: 16 amino acids. V was clipped by 2 bases and J by 11 bases, with 22 bases between them. Of note for this clonotype: Its cognate antigen is unknown.

A universal primer site was added by template switching, and unique molecular identifiers were carried by the cDNA. TCRdb re-derived calls from the 5' RACE reads in MiXCR, one entry per CDR3 protein. The table records some 330,000 distinct CDR3 sequences, about 10% of them present only once. The sequenced sample consisted of naive T cells sorted from blood. This clonotype was sampled from a woman aged 45-65 years in good health. The rearrangement joins TRBV12-3 or TRBV12-4 to TRBJ1-5; maybe TRBD1 (6 bases). CDR3: CASSLKVGGRWRTQHF. The DNA for the CDR3 is TGTGCCAGCAGTTTAAAAGTGGGGGGCCGATGGCGGACCCAGCATTTT.